A single sample gave rise to the 23 T cell receptor beta chains below, sequenced in a study of neurological immune-mediated disorders. TCRdb reprocessed the 5' RACE reads with MiXCR, giving one entry per CDR3 protein. The repertoire holds some 71,000 distinct CDR3 sequences, around 9.6% seen once, with 8.5% to 10% in the top ten. The time point here: longitudinal time-point 1 (baseline). The sample comprised PBMCs. The receptors derive from a man between 25 and 39 years old in good health.

This clonotype was seen ten or more times. V usage is TRBV20-1 and J usage is TRBJ1-5; TRBD1 agrees at 11 bases. The germline gives CDR1 DFQATT, CDR2 SNEGSKA (reference sequence). This CDR3 comprises 16 residues. V shed 6 bases and J 1 base; nucleotides not matched to a gene: 8. The CDR3 loop reads CSATDRGPGSNQPQHF. The DNA for the CDR3 is TGCAGTGCCACGGACAGGGGGCCGGGAAGCAATCAGCCCCAGCATTTT.

Many counts were recorded for this clonotype. This chain connects TRBV12-3 or TRBV12-4 to TRBJ1-5, with D perhaps matching TRBD1 (5 bases). V was cut by 5 bases and J by 5 bases, with 13 bases left in between. The CDR3 is 14 amino acids. The DNA of the CDR3 is TGTGCCAGCAGTCCAGGGCGAGGGTATCAGCCCCAGCATTTT. Translating gives CASSPGRGYQPQHF.

This clonotype was detected many times. This sequence joins TRBV5-1 and TRBJ2-7; 9 bases fit TRBD2. The CDR3 runs to 15 residues. Germline lookup yields CDR1 SGHRS and CDR2 YFSETQ. After removal of 7 bases from V and 3 bases from J, the junction contained 11 bases not matched to a gene. In DNA form, the CDR3 reads TGCGCCAGCCGCCCCCCACTAGCGGGCGACTACGAGCAGTACTTC. This translates into CASRPPLAGDYEQYF.

This clonotype was seen many times. The rearrangement joins TRBV5-1 to TRBJ2-3; TRBD1 is a possible D gene (5 bases). The CDR3 consists of 14 residues. Looked up from germline, CDR1 is SGHRS and CDR2 is YFSETQ. Trimming shortened V by 6 bases and J by 2 bases, and 13 bases separated the two germline ends. The CDR3 is CASKTAMVTDTQYF. DNA for the CDR3: TGCGCCAGCAAGACAGCAATGGTCACAGATACGCAGTATTTT.

This clonotype occurred many times. The chain links TRBV6-2 or TRBV6-3 to TRBJ2-1; the D is unclear. Per the germline V gene, CDR1 is MNHEY and CDR2 is SVGEGT. Trimming cost V 7 bases and J 6 bases, with 7 bases left between them. The CDR3 is 11 residues long. The CDR3: CASNHLNEQFF. CDR3 nucleotide sequence: TGTGCCAGCAACCATCTCAATGAGCAGTTCTTC.

The sample holds many counts of this clonotype. The chain combines TRBV2 with TRBJ2-5; no reliable D call. V shed 1 base and J shed 2 bases, with 5 bases lying between them. Germline V gene sequence: CDR1 SNHLY, CDR2 FYNNEI. CDR3 length: 13 amino acids. CDR3 loop: CASSEGIQETQYF. In DNA form, the CDR3 reads TGTGCCAGCAGTGAAGGGATACAAGAGACCCAGTACTTC. The complete variable domain, with remaining parts taken from reference TRBV2 and TRBJ2-5, reads EPEVTQTPSHQVTQMGQEVILRCVPISNHLYFYWYRQILGQKVEFLVSFYNNEISEKSEIFDDQFSVERPDGSNFTLKIRSTKLEDSAMYFCASSEGIQETQYFGPGTRLLVL.

This clonotype was seen ten or more times. This chain joins TRBV27 and TRBJ2-3, with TRBD2 identical over 13 bases. Trimming cost V 5 bases and J 1 base; bases outside gene matches: 3. The CDR3 runs to 16 residues. Germline CDR1 MNHEY, CDR2 SMNVEV (reference sequence). CDR3 amino acids: CASSPLAGGGTDTQYF. CDR3 nucleotides: TGTGCCAGCAGTCCACTAGCGGGAGGGGGCACAGATACGCAGTATTTT.

This clonotype has just a few counts. The rearrangement links TRBV30 to TRBJ2-4, with D perhaps TRBD2 (5 bases). CDR1 and CDR2 (germline): GTSNPN, SVGIG (reference sequence). The V end was cut by 2 bases, the J end by 7 bases, with 12 bases between. CDR3 length: 13 amino acids. The CDR3 loop reads CAWSTGSGNIQYF. The DNA for the CDR3 is TGTGCCTGGAGTACGGGGTCCGGGAACATTCAGTACTTC.

This clonotype occurred many times. V usage is TRBV12-3 or TRBV12-4 and J usage is TRBJ2-1, with 13 bases lining up with TRBD2. With 4 bases clipped from V and 3 bases from J, the junction kept 3 bases outside the gene matches. This CDR3 region has 16 residues. For the CDR3, the DNA is TGTGCCAGCAGTTCAACTAGCGGGAGGGGCTACAATGAGCAGTTCTTC. As protein: CASSSTSGRGYNEQFF.

There are many counts of this clonotype. This chain links TRBV20-1 with TRBJ2-1; 14 bases match TRBD2. This CDR3 region has 15 residues. V lost 6 bases and J lost 7; bases outside the gene matches: 8. Germline CDR1 is DFQATT and CDR2 is SNEGSKA (reference sequence). DNA of the CDR3: TGCAGTGCAACCCGGACTAGCGGGAGGAGTAATGAGCAGTTCTTC. It specifies CSATRTSGRSNEQFF.

In regard to this clonotype: One end of the junction fails to match germline, which may point to a read error. The chain carries TRBV20-1 and TRBJ2-1, with D possibly being TRBD1 or TRBD2 (5 bases each). The CDR3 is 15 amino acids. CDR1 and CDR2 from the germline V gene are DFQATT and SNEGSKA (reference sequence). The CDR3: CSVRDGAGGRNEQFF. The CDR3 region has the DNA TGCAGTGTTAGAGATGGGGCGGGTGGGCGGAATGAGCAGTTCTTC.

Many counts were recorded for this clonotype. The chain combines TRBV7-3 with TRBJ2-1; TRBD2 agrees at 10 bases. Germline CDR1 reads SGHTA; CDR2 reads FQGTGA. The CDR3 sequence is 15 residues long. V lost 5 bases to trimming and J lost 4 bases; unmatched junction nucleotides: 5. The CDR3 loop is CASSQLAGSYNEQFF. CDR3 bases: TGTGCCAGCAGCCAACTAGCGGGAAGTTACAATGAGCAGTTCTTC.

This clonotype was detected many times. The J gene is TRBJ1-2, the V gene TRBV7-9; D is unresolved. The V end was cut by 2 bases, the J end by 0 bases, with 10 bases between. Germline values: CDR1 SEHNR, CDR2 FQNEAQ (reference sequence). This CDR3 comprises 15 residues. The CDR3 here is CASSLLGSPNYGYTF. The CDR3, as DNA: TGTGCCAGCAGCTTACTGGGCAGTCCTAACTATGGCTACACCTTC.

Of note for this clonotype: An end of the junction differs from the germline gene, which may be a read error. The gene calls are TRBV11-2 and TRBJ2-7; TRBD2 is a possible D gene (5 bases). CDR3 length equals 13 residues. CDR1 SGHAT and CDR2 FQNNGV come from the germline V gene. CDR3 in amino acids: CASSLNAIGEQDF. In DNA, the CDR3 is TGTGCTAGCAGCTTAAATGCAATCGGGGAGCAGGACTTC.

This clonotype showed up many times. V is TRBV5-5 and J is TRBJ2-6; D not resolved. There are 15 residues in the CDR3. Germline values: CDR1 SGHKS, CDR2 YYEKEE (reference sequence). Trimming cost V 3 bases and J 0 bases, with 7 bases left between them. CDR3 loop: CASSYDFSGANVLTF. The CDR3, as DNA: TGTGCCAGCAGCTACGACTTCTCTGGGGCCAACGTCCTGACTTTC. The complete variable domain, with remaining parts taken from reference TRBV5-5 and TRBJ2-6, reads DAGVTQSPTHLIKTRGQQVTLRCSPISGHKSVSWYQQVLGQGPQFIFQYYEKEERGRGNFPDRFSARQFPNYSSELNVNALLLGDSALYLCASSYDFSGANVLTFGAGSRLTVL.

This clonotype was observed at least ten times. At one end, the junction sequence differs from germline, possibly due to a read error. The chain employs TRBV3-1 and TRBJ1-1; 12 bases map to TRBD1. Germline assignment: CDR1 LGHDT and CDR2 YNNKEL (reference sequence). This CDR3 comprises 15 residues. CDR3 DNA sequence: TGTGTCAGCAGCCAAGGGACAGGGGGCCACACTGAAGCTTTCTTT. Protein product: CVSSQGTGGHTEAFF.

This clonotype was counted at least ten times. The J gene is TRBJ2-1, the V gene TRBV7-3; the match to TRBD2 covers 7 bases. This CDR3 has 15 amino acids. Germline CDR1 reads SGHTA; CDR2 reads FQGTGA. With 1 base clipped from V and 8 bases from J, the junction kept 8 bases outside the gene matches. The CDR3 DNA reads TGTGCCAGCAGCTTAAAAGCCGCGGGAGTTCATGAGCAGTTCTTC. Residues: CASSLKAAGVHEQFF. The full variable domain, in which reference TRBV7-3 and TRBJ2-1 provide the parts outside the CDR3, is GAGVSQTPSNKVTEKGKYVELRCDPISGHTALYWYRQSLGQGPEFLIYFQGTGAADDSGLPNDRFFAVRPEGSVSTLKIQRTERGDSAVYLCASSLKAAGVHEQFFGPGTRLTVL.

This clonotype has more than one count but fewer than ten. Given a much more abundant clone one base away, this may be a read error. The chain recombines TRBV29-1 with TRBJ2-5, with D possibly TRBD2 on 7 matching bases. The CDR3 runs 13 residues. V was clipped by 7 bases and J by 4 bases, with 16 bases between them. The germline CDR1 and CDR2 sequences are SQVTM and ANQGSEA. CDR3 in DNA: TGCAGCGGCGATTTGGGGGGGGCAGAGACCCAGTACTTC. Its protein product is CSGDLGGAETQYF. Full variable domain (remainder filled in from reference TRBV29-1 and TRBJ2-5): SAVISQKPSRDICQRGTSLTIQCQVDSQVTMMFWYRQQPGQSLTLIATANQGSEATYESGFVIDKFPISRPNLTFSTLTVSNMSPEDSSIYLCSGDLGGAETQYFGPGTRLLVL.

This clonotype was counted at least ten times. The chain recombines TRBV7-2 with TRBJ2-3; TRBD2 matches 8 bases. Germline CDR1 reads SGHTA; CDR2 reads FQGNSA. This CDR3 has 17 amino acids. V lost 5 bases to trimming and J lost 4 bases; unmatched junction nucleotides: 14. CDR3 in amino acids: CASSLRPVREASDTQYF. CDR3 nucleotides: TGTGCCAGCAGCCTCCGCCCAGTGCGGGAGGCCTCAGATACGCAGTATTTT.

At least ten counts were recorded for this clonotype. The chain's CDR3 is CASSSRQGAGTEAFF. The CDR3 coding sequence is TGTGCCAGCAGCTCCCGACAGGGGGCAGGGACTGAAGCTTTCTTT. The V call is TRBV9, the J call TRBJ1-1; 10 bases line up with TRBD1. This CDR3 comprises 15 residues. Germline V gene lookup returns CDR1 SGDLS and CDR2 YYNGEE. The V and J ends lost 4 bases and 5 bases, in that order; junction bases with no gene match: 8.

This chain links TRBV6-6 with TRBJ2-3; 9 bases map to TRBD1. The CDR3 loop spans 17 amino acids. J was trimmed by 3 bases and V by 2 bases; bases with no gene match: 9. Germline V lookup: CDR1 MNHNY, CDR2 SVGAGI (reference sequence). CDR3 residues: CASSYPSTGGWTDTQYF. CDR3 coding DNA: TGTGCCAGCAGTTACCCGAGTACAGGGGGCTGGACAGATACGCAGTATTTT.

There are many counts of this clonotype. J is TRBJ1-5 and V is TRBV20-1; D is perhaps TRBD1 (5 bases). The germline V gene has CDR1 DFQATT and CDR2 SNEGSKA (reference sequence). This CDR3 has 15 residues. The V end was cut by 1 base, the J end by 0 bases, with 10 bases between. The chain's CDR3 is CSARVGPSSNQPQHF. The DNA for the CDR3 is TGCAGTGCTAGAGTGGGACCCAGTAGCAATCAGCCCCAGCATTTT.

This clonotype was counted many times. This chain uses TRBV4-1 with TRBJ1-6, with D perhaps matching TRBD1 (5 bases). This CDR3 spans 15 amino acids. CDR1 is MGHRA and CDR2 is YSYEKL in the germline V gene. V lost 7 bases and J 7 bases, leaving 17 bases between the germline ends. CDR3 protein: CASTSPDILNSPLHF. The CDR3 DNA sequence: TGCGCCAGCACCTCCCCGGACATCTTAAATTCACCCCTCCACTTT.